Below are 20 T cell receptor beta chains sequenced from a single sample in a study of T cells in Graves' hyperthyroidism and ophthalmopathy. Amplification targeted TCR beta CDR3 regions from RNA transcripts. The TCR CDR3 first-round RT-PCR relied on the HTBI primer set. TCRdb re-analysed the multiplex PCR reads in MiXCR, keeping a single row per CDR3 protein. The sample yields hundreds of thousands of distinct CDR3 sequences, 16% seen once. The sequenced material came from blood. The receptor set was obtained from a woman aged 18-29 years with Graves' ophthalmopathy.

As to this clonotype: Since a much larger clone is just one base distant, this may be a read error. The chain links TRBV6-9 to TRBJ2-7; 11 positions match TRBD2. J was trimmed by 7 bases and V by 5 bases; bases with no gene match: 13. The CDR3 has 16 residues. Per germline, CDR1 MNHGY and CDR2 SVAAGI. CDR3 sequence: CASSISGGASWDEQYF. The DNA of the CDR3 is TGTGCCAGCAGTATTAGCGGGGGGGCCAGCTGGGATGAGCAGTACTTC.

This clonotype was seen only a few times. CDR3 region: CASSLSGGRSDQPQHF. The CDR3, as DNA: TGTGCCAGCAGTTTATCAGGGGGAAGGAGCGATCAGCCCCAGCATTTT. This chain uses TRBV28 with TRBJ1-5; TRBD1 matches at 7 bases. The CDR3 covers 16 residues. J was trimmed by 5 bases and V by 1 base; bases with no gene match: 8. CDR1 is MDHEN, CDR2 SYDVKM, per germline.

Turning to this clonotype: Its ends do not fully match the called genes, so a read error is possible. The chain carries TRBV5-1 and TRBJ2-7; TRBD1 matches at 7 bases. Germline V gene lookup returns CDR1 SGHRS and CDR2 YFSETQ. The CDR3 spans 16 residues. In DNA form, the CDR3 reads TGCGCCAGCAGCTTGGGGACAGGTTCCCCCTCCTGCGAGCAGTACTTC. The encoded protein is CASSLGTGSPSCEQYF.

This clonotype came up many times. The CDR3 coding sequence is TGTGCCAGCAGTTTTTCTCGGAAGGCGTACTCCTACGAGCAGTACTTC. Its translation is CASSFSRKAYSYEQYF. The genes are TRBV6-1 and TRBJ2-7; D not resolved. The CDR3 consists of 16 residues. The ends were cut back, 5 bases at V and 0 bases at J, with 17 bases in the middle. The germline CDR1 and CDR2 sequences are MNHNS and SASEGT.

V usage is TRBV7-9 and J usage is TRBJ2-5; 7 nucleotides agree with TRBD1. The CDR3 sequence is 17 residues long. Germline CDR1 reads SEHNR; CDR2 reads FQNEAQ (reference sequence). The J segment lost 5 bases and the V segment lost 4 bases, leaving 16 bases of the junction unmatched. CDR3 residues: CASSSSPYRGREETQYF. The DNA for the CDR3 is TGTGCCAGCAGCTCTTCACCTTACAGGGGCAGGGAGGAGACCCAGTACTTC.

This clonotype showed up many times. This rearrangement joins TRBV30 to TRBJ1-1; D not resolved. Germline V gene sequence: CDR1 GTSNPN, CDR2 SVGIG (reference sequence). Trimming shortened V by 4 bases and J by 0 bases, and 12 bases separated the two germline ends. The CDR3 runs 14 residues. The CDR3: CAWTTSGVNTEAFF. For the CDR3, the DNA is TGTGCCTGGACCACCAGCGGAGTGAACACTGAAGCTTTCTTT.

This sequence joins TRBV7-8 and TRBJ1-1; possible D gene TRBD1, 6 bases. The germline gives CDR1 SGHVS, CDR2 FQNEAQ. With 6 bases removed from V and 1 base from J, the gap between germline ends came to 15 bases. This CDR3 has 15 residues. The DNA for the CDR3 is TGTGCCAGCAGTTCTCCGGGGGCCCAGAACACTGAAGCTTTCTTT. This gives the protein CASSSPGAQNTEAFF.

For this clonotype: A much larger clone differs from this one at a single base, so this may be a read error. CDR3 loop: CASSIRTPGSYNEQYF. In DNA form, the CDR3 reads TGTGCCAGCAGTATACGGACTCCCGGGTCCTACAATGAGCAGTACTTC. The V and J genes are TRBV12-3 or TRBV12-4 and TRBJ2-1, with D possibly being TRBD2 (5 bases). The J call is uncertain, as TRBJ2-7 better fits the DNA end. The CDR3 has 16 residues.

The sample holds many counts of this clonotype. The V gene is TRBV27, the J gene TRBJ2-5; either TRBD1 or TRBD2 may supply D (5 bases each). The CDR3 is 15 amino acids. CDR1 and CDR2 from the germline V gene are MNHEY and SMNVEV (reference sequence). Trimming took off 3 bases at V and 5 bases at J, with 16 bases between the two ends. DNA of the CDR3: TGTGCCAGCAGTTTTTCCGGGGCTGCGACCGAGACCCAGTACTTC. Translating gives CASSFSGAATETQYF.

Comment on this clonotype: A read error may be the cause here, since a much bigger clone is one base away. The rearrangement links TRBV27 to TRBJ2-1, with D unresolved. This CDR3 contains 12 residues. V lost 5 bases, J lost 10 bases, and 12 bases lay in between. Per the germline V gene, CDR1 is MNHEY and CDR2 is SMNVEV (reference sequence). CDR3 sequence reads: CASSASSNEQFF. The DNA of the CDR3 is TGTGCCAGCAGTGCCTCGAGTAACGAGCAGTTCTTC.

The CDR3 region is CASSDTWGEGSEQYF. The CDR3 DNA is TGTGCCAGCAGTGATACTTGGGGCGAAGGATCCGAGCAGTACTTC. The chain employs TRBV6-1 and TRBJ2-7, with a possible D match to TRBD1 (5 bases). The germline CDR1 and CDR2 sequences are MNHNS and SASEGT. V gave up 3 bases and J gave up 6 bases, with 18 bases separating them. The CDR3 is made up of 15 amino acids.

This clonotype was counted at least ten times. The chain employs TRBV3-1 and TRBJ2-1; perhaps TRBD2 as D (5 bases). The CDR3 extends over 17 amino acids. Germline V lookup: CDR1 LGHDT, CDR2 YNNKEL (reference sequence). V lost 0 bases and J 4 bases, leaving 16 bases between the germline ends. This CDR3 is CASSQDAPSGVYNEQFF. DNA of the CDR3: TGTGCCAGCAGCCAAGATGCTCCCAGCGGCGTTTACAATGAGCAGTTCTTC.

This clonotype was found many times. The rearrangement links TRBV5-4 to TRBJ2-7, with D possibly TRBD1 on 5 matching bases. The germline V and J ends were trimmed by 4 bases and 2 bases, with 13 bases remaining between them. The CDR3 covers 14 residues. Germline V CDR1 and CDR2: SGHNT, YYREEE (reference sequence). The CDR3 spells CASSTDSKAYEQYF. In DNA, the CDR3 is TGTGCCAGCAGCACCGACAGTAAAGCCTACGAGCAGTACTTC.

This clonotype was recorded at least ten times. V usage is TRBV11-3 and J usage is TRBJ1-1; D is possibly TRBD1 (6 bases). The germline V gene encodes CDR1 SGHNT and CDR2 YENEEA. V was shortened by 1 base and J by 1 base, with 10 bases between the two germline ends. This CDR3 is 15 amino acids long. CDR3 in amino acids: CASSLVGTQNTEAFF. Written as DNA, the CDR3 is TGTGCCAGCAGCTTAGTGGGGACACAGAACACTGAAGCTTTCTTT. Complete variable domain (other parts from reference TRBV11-3 and TRBJ1-1): EAGVVQSPRYKIIEKKQPVAFWCNPISGHNTLYWYLQNLGQGPELLIRYENEEAVDDSQLPKDRFSAERLKGVDSTLKIQPAELGDSAVYLCASSLVGTQNTEAFFGQGTRLTVV.

This clonotype was detected many times. The CDR3 DNA is TGTGCCAGCAGGGAAATAGCGGGGGGACCAGATACGCAGTATTTT. It translates to CASREIAGGPDTQYF. This chain uses TRBV6-1 with TRBJ2-3, with 10 bases identical to TRBD2. Germline CDR1 and CDR2: MNHNS and SASEGT. Trimming removed 6 bases from V and 4 bases from J; junction bases left unmatched: 7. The CDR3 extends over 15 amino acids.

This clonotype has ten or more counts. The rearrangement links TRBV27 to TRBJ1-6; TRBD1 matches at 10 bases. V trimming: 6 bases; J trimming: 5 bases; junction bases outside the gene matches: 4. CDR1 and CDR2 from the germline V gene are MNHEY and SMNVEV (reference sequence). The CDR3 spans 15 residues. DNA of the CDR3: TGTGCCAGCAGATGGGACAGGGGAAATAATTCACCCCTCCACTTT. This encodes CASRWDRGNNSPLHF.

This clonotype was counted many times. The V call is TRBV4-2, the J call TRBJ2-5; 10 nucleotides agree with TRBD2. V was pared by 6 bases and J by 1 base, with 8 bases of the junction left unmatched. Germline values: CDR1 LGHNA, CDR2 YNFKEQ. The CDR3 has 16 residues. The CDR3 DNA reads as TGTGCCAGCAGTTACCTAGCGGGGGATTCCCAAGAGACCCAGTACTTC. Residues: CASSYLAGDSQETQYF.

This clonotype has ten or more counts. The rearrangement links TRBV19 to TRBJ1-1; D is unclear. Germline lookup yields CDR1 LNHDA and CDR2 SQIVND (reference sequence). The CDR3 has 15 amino acids. V lost 6 bases to trimming and J lost 1 base, with 15 bases between them. The CDR3 DNA follows: TGTGCCAGTAGCACCCCTCGGACGGGGAACACTGAAGCTTTCTTT. Its translation: CASSTPRTGNTEAFF.

In DNA form, the CDR3 reads TGTGCCAGCAGTTTGTACAGGGCCTACGAGCAGTACTTC. This gives the protein CASSLYRAYEQYF. The chain has TRBV28 and TRBJ2-7; a possible D gene is TRBD1 (6 bases). CDR1 is MDHEN, CDR2 SYDVKM, per germline. The length of the CDR3 is 13 residues. Trimming removed 3 bases at V and 2 bases at J, with 8 bases between.

This clonotype was observed a few times. V gene TRBV19 combines with J gene TRBJ2-4, with D tentatively TRBD1 (6 bases). The germline CDR1 and CDR2 sequences are LNHDA and SQIVND (reference sequence). CDR3 length: 13 amino acids. V was pared by 0 bases and J by 11 bases, with 11 bases between. In DNA, the CDR3 is TGTGCCAGTAGTATAGAGCTCAGGGGCGTTCAGTACTTC. It translates to CASSIELRGVQYF.